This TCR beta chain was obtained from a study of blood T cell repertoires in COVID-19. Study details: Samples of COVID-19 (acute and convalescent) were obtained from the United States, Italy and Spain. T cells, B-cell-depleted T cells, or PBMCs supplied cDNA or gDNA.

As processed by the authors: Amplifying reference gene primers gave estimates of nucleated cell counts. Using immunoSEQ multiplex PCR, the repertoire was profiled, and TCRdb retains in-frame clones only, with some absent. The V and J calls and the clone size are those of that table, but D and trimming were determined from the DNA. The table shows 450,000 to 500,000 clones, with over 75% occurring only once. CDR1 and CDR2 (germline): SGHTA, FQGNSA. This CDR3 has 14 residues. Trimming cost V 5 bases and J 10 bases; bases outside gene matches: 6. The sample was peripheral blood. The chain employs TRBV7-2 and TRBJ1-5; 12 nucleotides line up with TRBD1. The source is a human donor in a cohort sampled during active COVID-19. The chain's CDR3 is CASSPGQGAQPQHF. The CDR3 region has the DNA TGTGCCAGCAGCCCGGGACAGGGGGCGCAACCCCAGCATTTT.